This is a list of T cell receptor beta chains from one sample in a study of shared clonotypes between healthy human individuals. Assay: immunoSEQ multiplex PCR; the TCRdb copy retains only in-frame clones and omits some. The sample has 1.5 million to 2.5 million clones; about 94% are singletons. Specimen: naive CD8+ T cells sorted from blood. These receptors were collected from a man between 18 and 29 years old in good health. Each CDR3 is given with its conserved first and last residue.

V gene: TRBV6-5; J gene: TRBJ2-5; CDR3 protein: CASSYWTEYQETQYF
V gene: TRBV7-9; J gene: TRBJ1-2; CDR3 protein: CASSLDQGPGGYTF
V gene: TRBV5-4; J gene: TRBJ1-4; CDR3 protein: CASSWPPNEKLFF
V gene: TRBV10-2; J gene: TRBJ2-2; CDR3 protein: CASTKLAGVLTGELFF
V gene: TRBV5-1; J gene: TRBJ2-1; CDR3 protein: CASSLGRGNEQFF
V gene: TRBV4-1; J gene: TRBJ2-2; CDR3 protein: CASSQDEREDTGELFF
V gene: TRBV5-6; J gene: TRBJ2-2; CDR3 protein: CASSFGTTGELFF
V gene: TRBV27; J gene: TRBJ2-1; CDR3 protein: CASSLLGVSGAADNEQFF
V gene: TRBV6-5; J gene: TRBJ2-5; CDR3 protein: CASSYGSGGARETQYF
V gene: TRBV14; J gene: TRBJ2-7; CDR3 protein: CASSQGTEPNYEQYF
V gene: TRBV6-5; J gene: TRBJ1-2; CDR3 protein: CASSFSPEDYGYTF
V gene: TRBV13; J gene: TRBJ2-7; CDR3 protein: CASSWGISREQYF
V gene: TRBV2; J gene: TRBJ1-1; CDR3 protein: CASSVSGYGKAEAFF
V gene: TRBV5-6; J gene: TRBJ2-6; CDR3 protein: CASGSTGANVLTF
V gene: TRBV28; J gene: TRBJ1-2; CDR3 protein: CASSLDYGYTF
V gene: TRBV11-2; J gene: TRBJ2-1; CDR3 protein: CASSLGQGSYNEQFF
V gene: TRBV30; J gene: TRBJ1-4; CDR3 protein: CAWSTFNEKLFF
V gene: TRBV4-1; J gene: TRBJ1-1; CDR3 protein: CASSPVQLANTEAFF
V gene: TRBV27; J gene: TRBJ2-3; CDR3 protein: CASSLGWVSTDTQYF
V gene: TRBV9; J gene: TRBJ1-2; CDR3 protein: CASSVPGSGYTF
V gene: TRBV5-6; J gene: TRBJ2-2; CDR3 protein: CASSLEVSGNPGELFF
V gene: TRBV10-2; J gene: TRBJ1-5; CDR3 protein: CASSDDPGPQHF
V gene: TRBV23-1; J gene: TRBJ2-5; CDR3 protein: CASSWTSGRVWKETQYF
V gene: TRBV7-6; J gene: TRBJ2-7; CDR3 protein: CASSREGPGYEQYF
V gene: TRBV4-1; J gene: TRBJ2-3; CDR3 protein: CASSQVTTVGDTQYF
V gene: TRBV4-1; J gene: TRBJ1-1; CDR3 protein: CASSQLEGVTEAFF
V gene: TRBV7-8; J gene: TRBJ2-7; CDR3 protein: CASSLGWGLGEQYF